These T cell receptor beta chains were read from a single sample in a study of T cells in localized non-small cell lung cancer. Clones were read by immunoSEQ multiplex PCR, and TCRdb kept only the in-frame ones, dropping some. The sample lists about 39,000 clones, roughly 77% occurring once. The specimen comprised PBMCs, sampled before any cancer treatment. The receptors come from a woman aged 35 to 70 with stage II squamous cell lung carcinoma. Each CDR3 is given with its conserved first and last residue. The D gene is left open where the match is weak. Only some rows state a clone size, as once, few, many or a class for expanded clones.

NA once TRBJ2-5 TRBV5-8 CASNLGSQETQYF TGTGCCAGCAACTTAGGGAGCCAAGAGACCCAGTACTTC
NA NA TRBJ1-5 TRBV10-1 CASSAYRDQPQHF TGCGCCAGCAGTGCCTACAGAGATCAGCCCCAGCATTTT
TRBD2 NA TRBJ2-1 TRBV19 CASSIAQLAGAANEQFF TGTGCCAGTAGTATAGCCCAACTAGCGGGAGCCGCAAATGAGCAGTTCTTC
TRBD1 NA TRBJ1-6 TRBV6-6 CASSLGQDYSPLHF TGTGCCAGCAGTTTAGGACAGGACTATTCACCCCTCCACTTT
TRBD1 NA TRBJ2-6 TRBV18 CASSSDRAGANVLTF TGTGCCAGCTCTTCCGACAGGGCCGGGGCCAACGTCCTGACTTTC
NA NA TRBJ2-1 TRBV28 CASSFLHEQFF TGTGCCAGCAGTTTTCTCCATGAGCAGTTCTTC
NA once TRBJ2-7 TRBV18 CASSTQGYEQYF TGTGCCAGCTCGACTCAGGGTTACGAGCAGTACTTC
TRBD1 NA TRBJ1-3 TRBV7-6 CASSRQGGNTIYF TGTGCCAGCAGCAGACAGGGGGGAAACACCATATATTTT
NA NA TRBJ1-5 TRBV19 CASSIEEGVNQPQHF TGTGCCAGTAGTATAGAGGAAGGGGTCAATCAGCCCCAGCATTTT
NA NA TRBJ2-1 TRBV29-1 CSSRKGIDEQFF TGCAGCTCGCGAAAGGGTATCGATGAGCAGTTCTTC
NA NA TRBJ2-3 TRBV10-3 CAISESGAADTQYF TGTGCCATCAGTGAGTCGGGAGCGGCAGATACGCAGTATTTT
NA NA TRBJ2-2 TRBV5-1 CASSLGQGNTGELFF TGCGCCAGCAGCTTGGGGCAGGGGAACACCGGGGAGCTGTTTTTT
NA NA TRBJ1-2 TRBV6-6 CASTLGGDFYGYTF TGTGCCAGCACCCTGGGGGGGGACTTCTATGGCTACACCTTC
TRBD1 NA TRBJ2-1 TRBV28 CASRKFPTDRGYNEQFF TGTGCCAGCAGAAAATTTCCGACGGACAGGGGCTACAATGAGCAGTTCTTC
TRBD1 NA TRBJ1-1 TRBV4-2 CASSQDQDRGTEAFF TGTGCCAGCAGCCAAGATCAAGACAGGGGAACTGAAGCTTTCTTT
NA NA TRBJ2-6 TRBV5-6 CASSPDLGSGANVLTF TGTGCCAGCAGCCCGGACCTTGGGTCTGGGGCCAACGTCCTGACTTTC
NA once TRBJ2-5 TRBV5-8 CASSSPLQGAETQYF TGTGCCAGCAGCTCCCCCCTACAGGGCGCGGAGACCCAGTACTTC
NA few TRBJ2-3 TRBV2 CASIEDSEFTDTQYF TGTGCCAGCATTGAGGACAGCGAGTTCACAGATACGCAGTATTTT
TRBD2 NA TRBJ2-7 TRBV19 CASSTGGLAGGYEQYF TGTGCCAGTAGTACTGGCGGACTAGCGGGAGGTTACGAGCAGTACTTC
TRBD2 NA TRBJ2-3 TRBV2 CASSYGRAGADTQYF TGTGCCAGCAGTTACGGGAGGGCCGGTGCAGATACGCAGTATTTT
TRBD1 NA TRBJ1-5 TRBV19 CASSGQGGNQPQHF TGTGCCAGTAGTGGACAGGGTGGGAATCAGCCCCAGCATTTT
NA NA TRBJ2-3 TRBV28 CASSPLGEHGTQYF TGTGCCAGCAGTCCCTTGGGGGAACACGGTACGCAGTATTTT
TRBD1 once TRBJ1-2 TRBV6-4 CASSAGTGYGYTF TGTGCCAGCAGTGCAGGGACAGGCTATGGCTACACCTTC
NA NA TRBJ2-1 TRBV7-9 CASSLPIYNEQFF TGTGCCAGCAGCTTACCTATCTACAATGAGCAGTTCTTC
NA NA TRBJ1-2 TRBV28 CASSVGSYGYTF TGTGCCAGCAGTGTTGGATCTTATGGCTACACCTTC
NA NA TRBJ1-2 TRBV28 CASSQGRRYGYTF TGTGCCAGCAGCCAAGGGAGGAGATATGGCTACACCTTC
TRBD1 NA TRBJ2-2 TRBV27 CASSLSRAGGYTGELFF TGTGCCAGCAGTTTATCCCGCGCAGGGGGCTACACCGGGGAGCTGTTTTTT
NA NA TRBJ1-1 TRBV29-1 CSVERGNSEAFF TGCAGCGTTGAAAGAGGGAACAGTGAAGCTTTCTTT
TRBD2 NA TRBJ2-7 TRBV4-2 CASSQDWGGYEQYF TGTGCCAGCAGCCAAGATTGGGGGGGGTACGAGCAGTACTTC
NA NA TRBJ1-3 TRBV28 CASTSSGSSGNTIYF TGTGCCAGCACTTCATCTGGAAGCTCTGGAAACACCATATATTTT
NA NA TRBJ1-1 TRBV13 CASSFEENTEAFF TGTGCCAGCAGCTTCGAGGAGAACACTGAAGCTTTCTTT
TRBD1 NA TRBJ2-6 TRBV5-5 CASITGVSGANVLTF TGTGCCAGCATCACAGGGGTCTCTGGGGCCAACGTCCTGACTTTC
NA NA TRBJ2-7 TRBV6-5 CASSEAGRDYEQYF TGTGCCAGCAGTGAGGCCGGCAGGGACTACGAGCAGTACTTC
TRBD1 NA TRBJ1-1 TRBV6-5 CASSPGTENTEAFF TGTGCCAGCAGCCCCGGGACAGAGAACACTGAAGCTTTCTTT
NA NA TRBJ1-1 TRBV7-9 CASSLSGEGTEAFF TGTGCCAGCAGCTTATCAGGGGAGGGCACTGAAGCTTTCTTT
NA many TRBJ1-6 TRBV6-4 CASSDSDNRNSPLHF TGTGCCAGCAGTGACTCTGACAATCGCAATTCACCCCTCCACTTT
TRBD1 few TRBJ1-1 TRBV11-1 CASSLVGTGNTEAFF TGTGCCAGCAGCTTAGTTGGGACAGGGAACACTGAAGCTTTCTTT
NA NA TRBJ2-7 TRBV28 CASSGSSSYEQYF TGTGCCAGCAGCGGGTCAAGCTCCTACGAGCAGTACTTC
TRBD2 NA TRBJ2-7 TRBV4-3 CASSQVGTSGRQEQYF TGCGCCAGCAGCCAAGTCGGGACTAGCGGGAGACAAGAGCAGTACTTC
NA NA TRBJ2-7 TRBV4-3 CASSQDSGWTEQYF TGCGCCAGCAGCCAAGACAGTGGTTGGACCGAGCAGTACTTC
TRBD1 NA TRBJ2-3 TRBV6-6 CASSPGTGGRDTQYF TGTGCCAGCAGCCCCGGGACAGGGGGGAGAGATACGCAGTATTTT
TRBD2 NA TRBJ2-2 TRBV6-6 CASRPGGRSDGELFF TGTGCCAGCAGGCCGGGAGGCAGGAGCGACGGGGAGCTGTTTTTT